This T cell receptor (beta chain) comes out of a study of metastatic and nonmetastatic thyroid tumors. No treatment of any kind had been given to any patient before thyroid surgery. TCRdb re-called clones via MiXCR from the PCR reads. This sample carries some 35,000 clones, over 25% of them seen once, and the ten largest clones take 7.8%. The CDR3 runs 14 residues. Germline CDR1 reads DFQATT; CDR2 reads SNEGSKA (reference sequence). The receptor was isolated from a female donor with papillary thyroid cancer or a benign thyroid nodule (not recorded which). Some clones in this sample may be carry-over from other donors' samples. This chain links TRBV20-1 with TRBJ2-3; no clear D gene. The specimen was blood. CDR3 sequence reads: CSEVPCLGIDTQYF. CDR3 bases: TGCAGCGAAGTACCGTGCCTCGGCATAGATACGCAGTATTTT.